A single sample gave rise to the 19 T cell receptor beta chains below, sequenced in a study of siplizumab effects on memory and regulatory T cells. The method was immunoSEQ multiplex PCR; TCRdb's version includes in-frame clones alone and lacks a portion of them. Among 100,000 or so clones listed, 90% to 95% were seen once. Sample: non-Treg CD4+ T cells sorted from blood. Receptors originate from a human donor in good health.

The CDR3 here is CASSLLAGAGKTQYF. Here the CDR3 DNA reads TGTGCCAGCAGTTTACTAGCGGGGGCCGGGAAGACCCAGTACTTC. The chain uses TRBV28 and TRBJ2-5, with TRBD2 matching over 10 bases. With 2 bases clipped from V and 6 bases from J, the junction kept 6 bases outside the gene matches. Looked up from germline, CDR1 is MDHEN and CDR2 is SYDVKM. The CDR3 consists of 15 residues.

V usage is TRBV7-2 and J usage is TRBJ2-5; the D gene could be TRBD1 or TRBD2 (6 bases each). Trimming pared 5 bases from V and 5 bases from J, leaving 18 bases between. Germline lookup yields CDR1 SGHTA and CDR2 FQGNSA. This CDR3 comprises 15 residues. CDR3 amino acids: CASSLEGGWLETQYF. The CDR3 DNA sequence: TGTGCCAGCAGCCTAGAGGGGGGTTGGTTGGAGACCCAGTACTTC.

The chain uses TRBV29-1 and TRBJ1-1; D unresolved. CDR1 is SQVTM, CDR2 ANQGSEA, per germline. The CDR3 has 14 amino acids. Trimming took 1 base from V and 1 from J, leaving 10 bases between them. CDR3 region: CSVEVQKKNTEAFF. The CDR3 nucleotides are TGCAGCGTTGAAGTACAAAAGAAGAACACTGAAGCTTTCTTT.

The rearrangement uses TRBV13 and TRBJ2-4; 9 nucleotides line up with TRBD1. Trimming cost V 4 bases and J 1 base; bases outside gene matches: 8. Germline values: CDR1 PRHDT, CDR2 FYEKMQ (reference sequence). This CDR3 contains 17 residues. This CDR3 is CASSSRTGVGAKNIQYF. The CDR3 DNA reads TGTGCCAGCAGCTCCAGGACAGGGGTGGGTGCCAAAAACATTCAGTACTTC.

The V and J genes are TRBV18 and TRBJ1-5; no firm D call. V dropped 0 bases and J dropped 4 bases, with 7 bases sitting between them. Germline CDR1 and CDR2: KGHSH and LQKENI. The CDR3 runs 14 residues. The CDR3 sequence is CASSPPSGNQPQHF. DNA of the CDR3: TGTGCCAGCTCACCACCTTCCGGAAATCAGCCCCAGCATTTT.

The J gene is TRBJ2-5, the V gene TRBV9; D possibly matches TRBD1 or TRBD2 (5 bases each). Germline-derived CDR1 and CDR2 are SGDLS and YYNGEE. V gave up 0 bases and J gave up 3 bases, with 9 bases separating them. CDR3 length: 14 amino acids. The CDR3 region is CASSVGGAEETQYF. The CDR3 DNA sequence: TGTGCCAGCAGCGTAGGAGGGGCAGAAGAGACCCAGTACTTC.

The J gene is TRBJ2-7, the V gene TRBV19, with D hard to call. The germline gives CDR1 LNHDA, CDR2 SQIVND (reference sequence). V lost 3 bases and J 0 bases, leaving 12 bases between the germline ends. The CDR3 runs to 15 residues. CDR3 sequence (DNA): TGTGCCAGTAGTATCGACGGTATCGTCTCCTACGAGCAGTACTTC. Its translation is CASSIDGIVSYEQYF.

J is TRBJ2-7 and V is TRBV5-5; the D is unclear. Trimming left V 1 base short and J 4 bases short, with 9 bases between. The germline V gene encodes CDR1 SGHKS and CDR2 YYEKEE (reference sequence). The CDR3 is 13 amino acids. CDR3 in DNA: TGTGCCAGCAGCTTGTTCCCGGGTTACGAGCAGTACTTC. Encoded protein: CASSLFPGYEQYF. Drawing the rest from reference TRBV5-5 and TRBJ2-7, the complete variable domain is DAGVTQSPTHLIKTRGQQVTLRCSPISGHKSVSWYQQVLGQGPQFIFQYYEKEERGRGNFPDRFSARQFPNYSSELNVNALLLGDSALYLCASSLFPGYEQYFGPGTRLTVT.

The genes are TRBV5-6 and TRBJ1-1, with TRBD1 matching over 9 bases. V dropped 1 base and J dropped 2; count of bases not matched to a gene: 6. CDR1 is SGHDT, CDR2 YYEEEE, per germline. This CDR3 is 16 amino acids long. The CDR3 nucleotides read TGTGCCAGCAGCTTGCGAGACAGGGGGAGAAACACTGAAGCTTTCTTT. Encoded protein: CASSLRDRGRNTEAFF. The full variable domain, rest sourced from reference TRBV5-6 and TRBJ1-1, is DAGVTQSPTHLIKTRGQQVTLRCSPKSGHDTVSWYQQALGQGPQFIFQYYEEEERQRGNFPDRFSGHQFPNYSSELNVNALLLGDSALYLCASSLRDRGRNTEAFFGQGTRLTVV.

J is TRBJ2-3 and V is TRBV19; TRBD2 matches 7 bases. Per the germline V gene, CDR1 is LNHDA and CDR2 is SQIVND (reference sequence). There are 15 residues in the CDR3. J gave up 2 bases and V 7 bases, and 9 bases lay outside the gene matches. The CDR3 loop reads CASNQGGGYTDTQYF. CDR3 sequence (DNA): TGTGCCAGTAATCAGGGCGGGGGTTACACAGATACGCAGTATTTT.

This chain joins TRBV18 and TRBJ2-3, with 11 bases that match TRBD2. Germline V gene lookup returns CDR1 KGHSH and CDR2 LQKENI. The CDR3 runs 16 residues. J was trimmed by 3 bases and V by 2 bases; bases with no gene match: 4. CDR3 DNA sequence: TGTGCCAGCTCACCAACTAGCGGGGGACCAACAGATACGCAGTATTTT. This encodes CASSPTSGGPTDTQYF.

The CDR3 is CASSLDILGTANTGELFF. In DNA form, the CDR3 reads TGTGCCAGCAGCTTGGATATACTTGGGACAGCGAACACCGGGGAGCTGTTTTTT. The chain joins TRBV7-9 to TRBJ2-2, with 7 bases that match TRBD1. CDR3 length equals 18 residues. V was pared by 3 bases and J by 0 bases, with 10 bases of the junction left unmatched. Germline assignment: CDR1 SEHNR and CDR2 FQNEAQ (reference sequence).

Written as DNA, the CDR3 is TGCAGTGCTAGTAGGGTAGGGGAGCAGTTCTTC. Translation: CSASRVGEQFF. The V and J genes are TRBV20-1 and TRBJ2-1; D remains unclear. V was pared by 3 bases and J by 10 bases, with 10 bases between. CDR1 is DFQATT, CDR2 SNEGSKA, per germline (reference sequence). The CDR3 contains 11 residues.

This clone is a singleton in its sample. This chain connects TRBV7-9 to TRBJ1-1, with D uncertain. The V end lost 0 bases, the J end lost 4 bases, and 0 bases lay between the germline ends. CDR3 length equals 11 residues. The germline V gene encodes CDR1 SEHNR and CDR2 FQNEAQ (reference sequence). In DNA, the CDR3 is TGTGCCAGCAGCTTAGCCACTGAAGCTTTCTTT. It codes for CASSLATEAFF.

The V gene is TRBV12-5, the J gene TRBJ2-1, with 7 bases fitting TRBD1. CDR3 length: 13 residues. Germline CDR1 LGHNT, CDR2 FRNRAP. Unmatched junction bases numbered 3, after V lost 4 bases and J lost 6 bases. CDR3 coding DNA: TGTGCTAGTGGTTCGGACAGGTTCAATGAGCAGTTCTTC. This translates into CASGSDRFNEQFF.

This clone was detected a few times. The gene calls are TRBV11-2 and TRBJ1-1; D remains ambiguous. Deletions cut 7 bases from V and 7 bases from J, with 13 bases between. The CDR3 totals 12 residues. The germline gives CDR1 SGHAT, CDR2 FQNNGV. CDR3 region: CASNSILGEAFF. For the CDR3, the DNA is TGTGCCAGCAACTCTATCCTCGGTGAAGCTTTCTTT.

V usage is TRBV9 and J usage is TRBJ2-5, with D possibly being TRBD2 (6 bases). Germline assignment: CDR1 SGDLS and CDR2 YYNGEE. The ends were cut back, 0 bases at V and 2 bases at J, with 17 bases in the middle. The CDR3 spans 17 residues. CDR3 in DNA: TGTGCCAGCAGCGTAGGATTGGTCGACAGCGGGCAAGAGACCCAGTACTTC. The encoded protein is CASSVGLVDSGQETQYF.

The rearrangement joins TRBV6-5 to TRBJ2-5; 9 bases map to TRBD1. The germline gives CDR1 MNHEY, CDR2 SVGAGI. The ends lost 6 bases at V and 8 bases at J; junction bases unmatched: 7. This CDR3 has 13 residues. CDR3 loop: CASRGTGRETQYF. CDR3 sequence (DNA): TGTGCCAGCAGAGGGACAGGGAGGGAAACCCAGTACTTC.

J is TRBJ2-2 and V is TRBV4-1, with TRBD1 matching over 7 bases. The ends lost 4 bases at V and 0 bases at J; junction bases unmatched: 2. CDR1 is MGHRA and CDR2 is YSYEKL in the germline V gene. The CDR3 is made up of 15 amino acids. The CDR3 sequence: CASSPQGANTGELFF. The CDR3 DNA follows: TGCGCCAGCAGCCCCCAGGGGGCGAACACCGGGGAGCTGTTTTTT.